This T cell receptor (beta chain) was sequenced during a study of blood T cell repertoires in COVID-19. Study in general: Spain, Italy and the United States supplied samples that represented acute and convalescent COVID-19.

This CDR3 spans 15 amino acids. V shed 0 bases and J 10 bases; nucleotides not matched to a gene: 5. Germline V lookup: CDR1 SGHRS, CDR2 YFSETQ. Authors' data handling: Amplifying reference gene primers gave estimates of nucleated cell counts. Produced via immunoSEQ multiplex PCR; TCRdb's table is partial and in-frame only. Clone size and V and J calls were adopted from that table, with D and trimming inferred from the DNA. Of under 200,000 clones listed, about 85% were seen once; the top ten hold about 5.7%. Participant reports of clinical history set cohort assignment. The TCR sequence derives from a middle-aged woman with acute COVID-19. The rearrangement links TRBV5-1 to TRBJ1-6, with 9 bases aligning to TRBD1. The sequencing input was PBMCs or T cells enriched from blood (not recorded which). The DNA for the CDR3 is TGCGCCAGCAGCTTGGCCGGACAGGGGTACTCACCCCTCCACTTT. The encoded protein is CASSLAGQGYSPLHF.